This T cell receptor (beta chain) appears in the sequencing data of a study of cytomegalovirus exposure and HLA in healthy donors. Background on the study: Later, an analysis reported that the approximately 120 validation repertoires had used the same platform as the approximately 690 first-cohort repertoires. General study results and limits: In vitro checks showed that a few CMV-associated chains really do target CMV antigens.

Using immunoSEQ multiplex PCR, the repertoire was profiled, and TCRdb retains in-frame clones only, with some absent. The data show approximately 150,000 clones, 87% seen once. The germline CDR1 and CDR2 sequences are SGHRS and YFSETQ. V lost 2 bases and J 1 base, leaving 9 bases between the germline ends. The CDR3 is 15 residues long. This clone was observed once. Its antigen is unknown. The TCR comes from a man between 18 and 29 years old in good health and CMV-seropositive. V and J are TRBV5-1 and TRBJ2-2; D ambiguous. The sample consisted of PBMCs. CDR3 loop: CASSFWSGNTGELFF. CDR3 DNA: TGCGCCAGCAGCTTCTGGTCGGGGAACACCGGGGAGCTGTTTTTT.